One sample yielded the 27 T cell receptor beta chains listed below, sequenced in a study of Ad26.COV2.S vaccination and SARS-CoV-2 variants. Treatment given: about 20 received Ad26.COV2.S at low or high dose, single or two shots; 5 received placebo; per-sample allocation not given. Samples analyzed were those drawn on day 63 after the first vaccine or placebo injection. Assay used: immunoSEQ multiplex PCR; TCRdb lists only in-frame clones, some missing. The sample has roughly 250,000 clones; 87% are singletons. This sample comprised peripheral blood, obtained in a trial of Ad26.COV2.S vaccine versus placebo. The receptors here all came from a person between 18 and 60 years old who received the Ad26.COV2.S COVID-19 vaccine or a placebo.

J is TRBJ1-2 and V is TRBV6-4, with D unresolved. Germline V CDR1 and CDR2: MRHNA, SNTAGT. This CDR3 comprises 14 residues. V lost 6 bases to trimming and J lost 2 bases, with 13 bases between them. The chain's CDR3 is CASRRAGHNYGYTF. The CDR3 nucleotides are TGTGCCAGCAGGCGCGCAGGCCACAACTATGGCTACACCTTC.

J is TRBJ2-4 and V is TRBV7-9; 11 bases align to TRBD2. V lost 1 base, J lost 16 bases, and 6 bases stayed unmatched. Germline V gene lookup returns CDR1 SEHNR and CDR2 FQNEAQ (reference sequence). The CDR3 contains 13 residues. Here the CDR3 reads CASSLGVGLAAYF. CDR3 coding DNA: TGTGCCAGCAGCTTAGGTGTGGGACTAGCGGCATACTTC.

The table lists this clone with a few counts. The V gene is TRBV6-5, the J gene TRBJ1-5; D unclear. CDR3 length: 13 residues. Germline assignment: CDR1 MNHEY and CDR2 SVGAGI. With 6 bases removed from V and 3 bases from J, the gap between germline ends came to 9 bases. The CDR3 DNA follows: TGTGCCAGCAGCTCCTCCCTCAATCAGCCCCAGCATTTT. The encoded protein is CASSSSLNQPQHF.

This chain uses TRBV11-2 with TRBJ2-1; 8 nucleotides align to TRBD2. The CDR3 is made up of 16 amino acids. CDR1 and CDR2 from the germline V gene are SGHAT and FQNNGV. V was pared by 2 bases and J by 7 bases, with 10 bases of the junction left unmatched. DNA for the CDR3: TGTGCCAGCAGCTTACTTGCCGGGAGGGCCTGGAATGAGCAGTTCTTC. This translates into CASSLLAGRAWNEQFF.

This clone was counted a single time. CDR3 region: CASSYSGTGETGELFF. CDR3 nucleotide sequence: TGTGCCAGCAGTTACTCGGGGACTGGAGAGACCGGGGAGCTGTTTTTT. The chain is built from TRBV6-5 and TRBJ2-2; maybe TRBD2 (6 bases). The CDR3 is made up of 16 amino acids. V gave up 0 bases and J gave up 5 bases, with 13 bases separating them. Germline-derived CDR1 and CDR2 are MNHEY and SVGAGI.

The genes are TRBV4-2 and TRBJ1-5, with 10 bases lining up with TRBD1. The V segment lost 0 bases and the J segment 6 bases; nucleotides outside the gene matches: 2. The CDR3 totals 15 residues. Germline V CDR1 and CDR2: LGHNA, YNFKEQ. This CDR3 is CASSQDRDRGQPQHF. CDR3 DNA sequence: TGTGCCAGCAGCCAAGACCGGGACAGGGGTCAGCCCCAGCATTTT.

This sequence joins TRBV6-5 and TRBJ1-5; TRBD1 is a possible D gene (5 bases). V was pared by 0 bases and J by 7 bases, with 10 bases between. The length of the CDR3 is 14 residues. Germline-derived CDR1 and CDR2 are MNHEY and SVGAGI. CDR3 sequence reads: CASSYSGGEQPQHF. CDR3 DNA sequence: TGTGCCAGCAGTTACTCCGGGGGAGAACAGCCCCAGCATTTT.

V gene TRBV6-1 combines with J gene TRBJ1-2; TRBD1 matches at 7 bases. The CDR3 consists of 14 residues. Germline V gene lookup returns CDR1 MNHNS and CDR2 SASEGT. J lost 6 bases, V lost 3 bases, and 7 bases had no gene match. CDR3 nucleotide sequence: TGTGCCAGCAGTGACCGACAGGGTAGAGATGGCTACACCTTC. This translates into CASSDRQGRDGYTF.

CDR3 nucleotides: TGCAGCTACCGGGGATTGGGTGCTGAAGCTTTCTTT. It translates to CSYRGLGAEAFF. The chain recombines TRBV29-1 with TRBJ1-1, with D hard to call. The V and J ends lost 8 bases and 6 bases respectively, with 16 bases between them. The CDR3 covers 12 residues. Germline assignment: CDR1 SQVTM and CDR2 ANQGSEA.

The V call is TRBV9, the J call TRBJ2-1, with D possibly matching TRBD1 (5 bases). The CDR3 sequence is 15 residues long. Deletions cut 3 bases from V and 4 bases from J, with 14 bases between. Germline V lookup: CDR1 SGDLS, CDR2 YYNGEE. CDR3 residues: CASSGAGSNYNEQFF. The CDR3 DNA is TGTGCCAGCAGCGGGGCAGGGTCGAATTACAATGAGCAGTTCTTC.

The chain couples TRBV3-1 (or the pseudogene TRBV3-2) to TRBJ2-6; D not resolved. The CDR3 sequence is 17 residues long. V was pared by 3 bases and J by 2 bases, with 14 bases between. CDR1 and CDR2 from the germline V gene are LGHDT and YNNKEL (reference sequence). CDR3 DNA: TGTGCCAGCAGCCACCGGCAGAGTCTCCCTGGGGCCAACGTCCTGACTTTC. It encodes CASSHRQSLPGANVLTF.

The chain has TRBV4-3 and TRBJ2-5, with D unclear. CDR1 and CDR2 (germline): LGHNA, YSLEER. Deletions cut 0 bases from V and 5 bases from J, with 13 bases between. This CDR3 has 15 residues. The CDR3 nucleotides are TGCGCCAGCAGCCAAGATGCCAGCGTTTGGGAGACCCAGTACTTC. Its protein is CASSQDASVWETQYF.

This sequence joins TRBV6-5 and TRBJ1-2, with TRBD1 identical over 7 bases. This CDR3 region has 14 residues. Germline V gene lookup returns CDR1 MNHEY and CDR2 SVGAGI. With V trimmed by 4 bases and J by 0 bases, 2 bases remained unmatched. For the CDR3, the DNA is TGTGCCAGCAGTTTGACAGGGTCTAACTATGGCTACACCTTC. Protein sequence: CASSLTGSNYGYTF.

This chain connects TRBV27 to TRBJ2-2; 7 bases are a match to TRBD1. V was clipped by 6 bases and J by 2 bases; unmatched bases: 3. The germline gives CDR1 MNHEY, CDR2 SMNVEV (reference sequence). CDR3 length: 14 residues. The CDR3: CASRGGINTGELFF. The CDR3 nucleotides are TGTGCCAGCAGAGGGGGCATAAACACCGGGGAGCTGTTTTTT.

The J gene is TRBJ2-1, the V gene TRBV7-9, with 14 bases matching TRBD2. CDR3 length: 17 amino acids. Germline CDR1 reads SEHNR; CDR2 reads FQNEAQ (reference sequence). Unmatched junction bases numbered 7, after V lost 2 bases and J lost 7 bases. This CDR3 reads CASSLMSGTSGRNEQFF. The CDR3 region has the DNA TGTGCCAGCAGCTTAATGTCCGGGACTAGCGGGAGAAATGAGCAGTTCTTC. Together with reference TRBV7-9 and TRBJ2-1, the CDR3 gives the full variable domain: DTGVSQNPRHKITKRGQNVTFRCDPISEHNRLYWYRQTLGQGPEFLTYFQNEAQLEKSRLLSDRFSAERPKGSFSTLEIQRTEQGDSAMYLCASSLMSGTSGRNEQFFGPGTRLTVL.

This chain uses TRBV27 with TRBJ2-6, with D tentatively TRBD1 (6 bases). The CDR3 has 13 residues. Germline V gene data show CDR1 as MNHEY and CDR2 as SMNVEV (reference sequence). V dropped 2 bases and J dropped 13 bases, with 12 bases sitting between them. CDR3: CASSLDRPRVLTF. The CDR3 region has the DNA TGTGCCAGCAGTTTAGACAGGCCTCGGGTCCTGACTTTC.

This chain connects TRBV6-5 to TRBJ2-7; 10 bases map to TRBD1. J was trimmed by 6 bases and V by 6 bases; bases with no gene match: 5. Germline lookup yields CDR1 MNHEY and CDR2 SVGAGI. CDR3 size: 13 residues. The DNA for the CDR3 is TGTGCCAGCAGGCGGACAGGGGGACTCGAGCAGTACGTC. Its protein is CASRRTGGLEQYV.

This chain uses TRBV19 with TRBJ2-7; 7 bases match TRBD1. J was trimmed by 5 bases and V by 5 bases; bases with no gene match: 12. There are 15 residues in the CDR3. CDR1 and CDR2 from the germline V gene are LNHDA and SQIVND (reference sequence). For the CDR3, the DNA is TGTGCCAGTAGTTTAACGGGACAGACAAACCACGAGCAGTACTTC. Its translation: CASSLTGQTNHEQYF.

This chain connects TRBV7-6 to TRBJ2-5; tentatively, D is TRBD1 (6 bases). V lost 5 bases and J lost 7, with 17 bases in between. The CDR3 is made up of 14 amino acids. CDR1 and CDR2 from the germline V gene are SGHVS and FNYEAQ. The CDR3 spells CASSLVMTGVTQYF. The CDR3 DNA follows: TGTGCCAGCAGCCTTGTCATGACAGGCGTGACCCAGTACTTC.

The rearrangement uses TRBV9 and TRBJ2-1, with D possibly called TRBD1 or TRBD2 (6 bases each). Germline V gives CDR1 SGDLS, CDR2 YYNGEE. This CDR3 spans 18 amino acids. Trimming removed 3 bases from V and 0 bases from J, with 19 bases in between. CDR3: CASSARVGRGGSYNEQFF. DNA for the CDR3: TGTGCCAGCAGCGCCCGAGTGGGCAGGGGAGGCTCCTACAATGAGCAGTTCTTC.

The chain couples TRBV5-4 to TRBJ2-1; TRBD1 might be the D (6 bases). Deletions cut 0 bases from V and 6 bases from J, with 16 bases between. Per the germline V gene, CDR1 is SGHNT and CDR2 is YYREEE (reference sequence). The CDR3 is made up of 16 amino acids. The CDR3 DNA reads TGTGCCAGCAGCTTGGAGGGCAGGGGTCTTGGCAATGAGCAGTTCTTC. It codes for CASSLEGRGLGNEQFF.

The chain recombines TRBV4-1 with TRBJ1-6; D uncertain. Trimming pared 6 bases from V and 0 bases from J, leaving 12 bases between. Per germline, CDR1 MGHRA and CDR2 YSYEKL. This CDR3 is 16 amino acids long. As DNA, the CDR3 is TGCGCCAGCAGGTCTTATGGGAGCTCCTATAATTCACCCCTCCACTTT. Encoded protein: CASRSYGSSYNSPLHF.

This chain uses TRBV11-1 with TRBJ2-7, with D perhaps matching TRBD1 (6 bases). The CDR3 is 14 amino acids. V lost 0 bases and J 3 bases, leaving 9 bases between the germline ends. CDR1 SGHAT and CDR2 FQDESV come from the germline V gene (reference sequence). In DNA, the CDR3 is TGTGCCAGCAGCTTAGCCGCAGGGGACTACGAGCAGTACTTC. This gives the protein CASSLAAGDYEQYF.

The rearrangement links TRBV18 to TRBJ1-4; 9 nucleotides align to TRBD1. Trimming took 4 bases from V and 1 from J; bases not matched to a gene: 7. The CDR3 totals 17 residues. Looked up from germline, CDR1 is KGHSH and CDR2 is LQKENI. Written as DNA, the CDR3 is TGTGCCAGCTCACGCGGGACAGGGTACGGAACTAATGAAAAACTGTTTTTT. Protein: CASSRGTGYGTNEKLFF.

The genes are TRBV19 and TRBJ2-3, with unresolved D. Germline loops: CDR1 LNHDA, CDR2 SQIVND (reference sequence). Trimming removed 1 base from V and 9 bases from J, with 14 bases in between. The CDR3 is 14 residues long. In nucleotides, the CDR3 is TGTGCCAGTAGTATAGTATCGCCTCCGTGGACGCAGTATTTT. Amino acid sequence: CASSIVSPPWTQYF.

In its sample, this clone was seen once. The chain couples TRBV3-1 (or the pseudogene TRBV3-2) to TRBJ2-7; the D gene is possibly TRBD2 (7 bases). This CDR3 is 16 amino acids long. The V and J ends lost 3 bases and 5 bases respectively, with 20 bases between them. CDR1 is LGHDT, CDR2 YNNKEL, per germline (reference sequence). DNA of the CDR3: TGTGCCAGCAGCCATGCCTCCACGGGGAGGGGGAACGAGCAGTACGTC. It yields the protein CASSHASTGRGNEQYV.

The CDR3 sequence: CASTRDRGEKLFF. The CDR3 DNA reads as TGTGCCAGTACGCGGGATAGAGGTGAAAAACTGTTTTTT. J is TRBJ1-4 and V is TRBV19; unclear D gene. The CDR3 runs 13 residues. The V end was cut by 7 bases, the J end by 7 bases, with 13 bases between. Germline V lookup: CDR1 LNHDA, CDR2 SQIVND (reference sequence).